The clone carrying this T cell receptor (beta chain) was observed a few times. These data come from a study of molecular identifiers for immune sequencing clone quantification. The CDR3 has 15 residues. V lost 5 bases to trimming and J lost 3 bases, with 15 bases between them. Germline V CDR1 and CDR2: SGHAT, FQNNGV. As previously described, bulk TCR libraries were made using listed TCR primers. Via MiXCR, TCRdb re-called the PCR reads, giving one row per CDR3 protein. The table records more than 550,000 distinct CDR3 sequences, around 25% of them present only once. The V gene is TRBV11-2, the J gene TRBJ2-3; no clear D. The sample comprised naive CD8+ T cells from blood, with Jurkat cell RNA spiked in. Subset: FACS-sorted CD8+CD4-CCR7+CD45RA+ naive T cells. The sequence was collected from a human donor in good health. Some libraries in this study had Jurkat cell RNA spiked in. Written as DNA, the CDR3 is TGTGCCAGCAGCCCTCGAAGTGGGGTGACAGATACGCAGTATTTT. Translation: CASSPRSGVTDTQYF.